This TCR beta chain is from a study of T cells after yellow fever vaccination. V lost 2 bases and J lost 7, with 8 bases in between. The CDR3 is made up of 12 amino acids. This clonotype was observed many times. Its antigen is unknown. As TCR cDNA was made by 5'RACE template switching, a universal primer site and UMIs were added. Each CDR3 protein is one row after TCRdb ran MiXCR on the 5' RACE reads. Here the sample spans 250,000 to 400,000 distinct CDR3 sequences, approximately 4% being singletons. General study points: Detected again after the booster were most primary-vaccination clones, at 96% CD4 and 88% CD8. Any FACS-sorted repertoire could hold abundant clonotypes that contaminate it from the bulk population.

Sequenced material: PBMCs, taken 15 days after the yellow fever booster vaccination. This chain connects TRBV12-3 or TRBV12-4 to TRBJ1-2; D gene unclear. This clonotype was obtained from a man aged 18 to 30 who received the YFV17D yellow fever vaccine. This CDR3 reads CASSLYRAGYTF. The CDR3 coding sequence is TGTGCCAGCAGTTTATACAGAGCTGGCTACACCTTC.